This T cell receptor (beta chain) is drawn from a study of cytomegalovirus exposure and HLA in healthy donors. Study findings and constraints: Donors belonging to an Asian-associated ancestry cluster reportedly showed fewer N-insertions in productive TCRs than the roughly 670-donor mean, according to what a later analysis found. As immune exposure information, only CMV serostatus was available. Accurate HLA-A and HLA-B prediction from TCR beta sequences was reported for most subjects. One cluster of highly shared sequence variants probably arose as a sequencing artifact.

This CDR3 contains 12 residues. The V and J ends lost 6 bases and 4 bases respectively, with 9 bases between them. Germline CDR1 LNHDA, CDR2 SQIVND (reference sequence). About this clone: Its antigen remains unknown.

Use of 60 Vbeta and 13 Jbeta primers characterized the PCR. TCRdb keeps only in-frame clones here, not all; method: immunoSEQ multiplex PCR. The sample holds about 98,000 clones, under 85% seen once. The clonotype was recovered from a man aged 18 to 30 in good health and CMV-seropositive. Sequencing was performed on PBMCs. This chain uses TRBV19 with TRBJ2-5, with TRBD2 as a possible D gene (5 bases). Here the CDR3 DNA reads TGTGCCAGTAGACAGAGCGGAGAGACCCAGTACTTC. Translating it yields CASRQSGETQYF.